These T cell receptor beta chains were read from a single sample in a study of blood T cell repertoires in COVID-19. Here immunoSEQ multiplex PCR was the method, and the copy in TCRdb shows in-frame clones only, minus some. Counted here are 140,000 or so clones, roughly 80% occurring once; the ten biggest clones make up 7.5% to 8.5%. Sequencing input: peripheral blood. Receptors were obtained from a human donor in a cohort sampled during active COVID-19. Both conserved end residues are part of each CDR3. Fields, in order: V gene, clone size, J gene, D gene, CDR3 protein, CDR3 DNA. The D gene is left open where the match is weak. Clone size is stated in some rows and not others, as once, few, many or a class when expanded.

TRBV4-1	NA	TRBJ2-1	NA	CASSQPMSLANDEQFF	TGCGCCAGCAGCCAACCCATGTCCTTGGCCAACGATGAGCAGTTCTTC
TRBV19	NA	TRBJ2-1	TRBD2	CASRTTSGGSSYNEQFF	TGTGCCAGTAGGACGACTAGCGGGGGGAGCTCCTACAATGAGCAGTTCTTC
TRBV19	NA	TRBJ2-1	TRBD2	CASSRPGGGDYNEQFF	TGTGCCAGTAGTAGACCTGGCGGGGGGGACTACAATGAGCAGTTCTTC
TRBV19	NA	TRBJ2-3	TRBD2	CASSTHGGETDTQYF	TGTGCCAGTAGTACCCATGGGGGGGAGACAGATACGCAGTATTTT
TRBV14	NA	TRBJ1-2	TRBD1	CASSPNGQGASYGYTF	TGTGCCAGCAGCCCAAATGGACAGGGGGCTTCTTATGGCTACACCTTC
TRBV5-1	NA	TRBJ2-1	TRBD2	CASSLSTSGGASYNEQFF	TGCGCCAGCAGCTTGTCTACTAGCGGGGGGGCCTCCTACAATGAGCAGTTCTTC
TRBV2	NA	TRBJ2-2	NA	CASSEAVAATGELFF	TGTGCCAGCAGTGAAGCGGTGGCCGCTACCGGGGAGCTGTTTTTT
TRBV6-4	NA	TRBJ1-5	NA	CASSEDNRFNQPQHF	TGTGCCAGCAGTGAGGATAACAGGTTCAATCAGCCCCAGCATTTT
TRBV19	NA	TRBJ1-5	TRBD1	CASSIGTGFNQPQHF	TGTGCCAGTAGTATCGGGACAGGTTTCAATCAGCCCCAGCATTTT
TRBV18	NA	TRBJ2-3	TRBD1	CASSAGTGVVPDTQYF	TGTGCCAGCTCGGCCGGGACAGGGGTTGTGCCAGATACGCAGTATTTT
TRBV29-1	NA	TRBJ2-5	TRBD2	CRPGGRETQYF	TGCAGGCCGGGGGGACGAGAGACCCAGTACTTC
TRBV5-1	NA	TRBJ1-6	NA	CASHEGANSPLHF	TGCGCCAGCCATGAGGGAGCCAATTCACCCCTCCACTTT
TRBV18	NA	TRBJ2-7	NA	CASSPLGSGSSNEQYF	TGTGCCAGCTCACCACTGGGATCCGGGAGTTCCAACGAGCAGTACTTC
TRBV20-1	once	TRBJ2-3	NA	CSASFRGTDTQYF	TGCAGTGCTAGTTTCCGGGGCACAGATACGCAGTATTTT
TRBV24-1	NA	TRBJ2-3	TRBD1	CATSEARGLGADTQYF	TGTGCCACCAGTGAGGCGAGGGGGCTTGGCGCAGATACGCAGTATTTT